The 14 T cell receptor beta chains below were found in one sample sequenced in a study of Ad26.COV2.S vaccination and SARS-CoV-2 variants. Data came from immunoSEQ multiplex PCR; TCRdb stores just in-frame clones and leaves some out. The table shows roughly 510,000 clones, with 70% to 90% occurring only once. Treatment meaning: around 19 received Ad26.COV2.S at low or high dose, single or two shots; several received placebo; per-sample allocation not given. At day 63 after the first vaccine or placebo injection, samples were drawn. The sample consisted of peripheral blood, taken in a trial of Ad26.COV2.S vaccine versus placebo. The receptors shown here come from a person aged 18-60 years who received the Ad26.COV2.S COVID-19 vaccine or a placebo.

The chain employs TRBV19 and TRBJ1-4; maybe TRBD1 (5 bases). This CDR3 comprises 13 residues. CDR1 is LNHDA and CDR2 is SQIVND in the germline V gene (reference sequence). The DNA of the CDR3 is TGTGCATCCGGGACTCTAGGAAATGAAAAACTGTTTTTT. This sequence encodes CASGTLGNEKLFF. Together with reference TRBV19 and TRBJ1-4, the CDR3 gives the full variable domain: DGGITQSPKYLFRKEGQNVTLSCEQNLNHDAMYWYRQDPGQGLRLIYYSQIVNDFQKGDIAEGYSVSREKKESFPLTVTSAQKNPTAFYLCASGTLGNEKLFFGSGTQLSVL.

The genes are TRBV25-1 and TRBJ2-7, with D possibly TRBD1 on 6 matching bases. The CDR3 contains 14 residues. Germline CDR1 MGHDK, CDR2 SYGVNS. Trimming cost V 1 base and J 8 bases, with 15 bases left between them. This chain's CDR3 is CASSESPGQPKQYF. The DNA for the CDR3 is TGTGCCAGCAGTGAATCCCCCGGACAGCCGAAGCAGTACTTC.

The V and J genes are TRBV19 and TRBJ1-1; D possibly corresponds to TRBD1 (5 bases). This CDR3 has 13 amino acids. V was cut by 4 bases and J by 4 bases, with 10 bases left in between. The germline CDR1 and CDR2 sequences are LNHDA and SQIVND (reference sequence). The CDR3 bases are TGTGCCAGTAGTAGCCCAGGGCGCACTGAAGCTTTCTTT. It yields the protein CASSSPGRTEAFF.

CDR3 loop: CASSPRGQNSPLHF. CDR3 sequence (DNA): TGTGCCAGCAGCCCGAGGGGGCAAAATTCACCCCTCCACTTT. The chain uses TRBV6-6 and TRBJ1-6; the match to TRBD1 covers 7 bases. The CDR3 extends over 14 amino acids. The V and J ends lost 6 bases and 7 bases, in that order; junction bases with no gene match: 6. Germline V gene sequence: CDR1 MNHNY, CDR2 SVGAGI (reference sequence).

CDR3 sequence reads: CASSRVSSNEQFF. The CDR3 bases are TGTGCCAGCAGCCGCGTCTCTTCCAATGAGCAGTTCTTC. The chain has TRBV3-1 (or the pseudogene TRBV3-2) and TRBJ2-1; D remains unclear. Germline loops: CDR1 LGHDT, CDR2 YNNKEL (reference sequence). CDR3 size: 13 residues. Trimming removed 4 bases at V and 6 bases at J, with 10 bases between.

The chain is built from TRBV28 and TRBJ2-7; D possibly matches TRBD1 or TRBD2 (5 bases each). Germline V gene data show CDR1 as MDHEN and CDR2 as SYDVKM. The CDR3 is 15 amino acids. Trimming removed 6 bases from V and 4 bases from J, with 19 bases in between. The CDR3 loop reads CASSSRGSPPYEQYF. Here the CDR3 DNA reads TGTGCCAGCAGCAGCCGGGGCAGCCCCCCGTACGAGCAGTACTTC.

This chain connects TRBV7-8 to TRBJ2-1; D not resolved. The CDR3 loop spans 15 amino acids. CDR1 is SGHVS, CDR2 FQNEAQ, per germline. V lost 3 bases and J 3 bases, leaving 12 bases between the germline ends. The CDR3 region is CASSFLGNNYNEQFF. CDR3 coding DNA: TGTGCCAGCAGCTTTTTGGGGAACAACTACAATGAGCAGTTCTTC. Combining the CDR3 with reference TRBV7-8 and TRBJ2-1 gives the whole variable domain GAGVSQSPRYKVAKRGQDVALRCDPISGHVSLFWYQQALGQGPEFLTYFQNEAQLDKSGLPSDRFFAERPEGSVSTLKIQRTQQEDSAVYLCASSFLGNNYNEQFFGPGTRLTVL.

Concerning this clone: Other DNA sequences from this sample encode an identical CDR3 as well. The genes are TRBV30 and TRBJ1-1; D call uncertain. The germline V and J ends were trimmed by 1 base and 1 base, with 4 bases remaining between them. The CDR3 is 12 residues long. Germline CDR1 and CDR2: GTSNPN and SVGIG (reference sequence). CDR3 protein: CAWSGPNTEAFF. The CDR3 coding sequence is TGTGCCTGGAGTGGACCGAACACTGAAGCTTTCTTT.

J is TRBJ2-5 and V is TRBV23-1; tentatively, D is TRBD2 (5 bases). TRBV23-1 is classed as an ORF, of uncertain function. Trimming stripped 4 bases from V and 5 bases from J, with 11 bases between. This CDR3 region has 13 residues. CDR3 protein: CASSRRTGETQYF. As DNA, the CDR3 is TGCGCCAGCAGTCGCCGGACGGGGGAGACCCAGTACTTC.

The J gene is TRBJ2-2, the V gene TRBV28; D might be TRBD2 (6 bases). There are 12 residues in the CDR3. Trimming removed 4 bases at V and 13 bases at J, with 13 bases between. Germline assignment: CDR1 MDHEN and CDR2 SYDVKM. The CDR3 loop is CASSSGDRGLFF. The CDR3 nucleotides read TGTGCCAGCAGTTCGGGGGACCGCGGGCTGTTTTTT.

The table lists this clone with a few counts. CDR3 nucleotide sequence: TGTGCCAGCAGTTACACCGGGACAGTCTATGGCTACACCTTC. Translation gives CASSYTGTVYGYTF. V and J are TRBV6-2 or TRBV6-3 and TRBJ1-2; 7 bases are a match to TRBD1. Germline values: CDR1 MNHEY, CDR2 SVGEGT. V dropped 2 bases and J dropped 4; count of bases not matched to a gene: 4. The CDR3 spans 14 residues.

The gene calls are TRBV6-2 or TRBV6-3 and TRBJ2-7; tentative D call: TRBD2 (5 bases). The CDR3 is 13 amino acids. From germline, CDR1 is MNHEY and CDR2 SVGEGT. V was cut by 6 bases and J by 5 bases, with 14 bases left in between. The DNA for the CDR3 is TGTGCCAGCAGCTTTATCTCCGGGAACGAGCAGTACTTC. Protein: CASSFISGNEQYF.

This clone was observed a single time. This sequence joins TRBV5-8 and TRBJ2-3; TRBD1 matches at 9 bases. Germline values: CDR1 SGHTS, CDR2 YDEGEE. Losses at the gene ends were 4 bases for V and 6 bases for J; bases not matched to a gene: 12. The CDR3 runs 16 residues. The CDR3 loop reads CASSRGDRVYRDTQYF. The CDR3 bases are TGTGCCAGCAGCCGGGGGGACAGGGTTTATCGGGATACGCAGTATTTT.

This clone was recorded once. The chain recombines TRBV19 with TRBJ2-1; 7 bases fit TRBD1. Germline trimming cut 10 bases from V and 5 bases from J; bases unmatched to any gene: 14. CDR3 size: 15 residues. From germline, CDR1 is LNHDA and CDR2 SQIVND (reference sequence). The CDR3 reads CATRTTGPGDNEQFF. In DNA form, the CDR3 reads TGTGCCACCCGGACGACAGGGCCCGGCGACAATGAGCAGTTCTTC.